These 29 T cell receptor beta chains were sequenced from one sample in a study of shared clonotypes between healthy human individuals. The data were produced by immunoSEQ multiplex PCR, yet TCRdb's version contains in-frame clones alone and is incomplete. The data hold about 1,500,000 clones, with around 95% observed a single time. Sequencing used naive CD4+ T cells sorted from blood. Subset defined: CD45RA+ positively selected. These receptor sequences come from a man aged 25 to 45 in good health.

J is TRBJ1-6 and V is TRBV7-9; 7 positions agree with TRBD1. CDR3 size: 14 residues. Trimming removed 4 bases from V and 7 bases from J; junction bases left unmatched: 4. Germline V gene sequence: CDR1 SEHNR, CDR2 FQNEAQ (reference sequence). CDR3 sequence (DNA): TGTGCCAGCAGCTCGGACAGGACGAATTCACCCCTCCACTTT. It encodes CASSSDRTNSPLHF.

V and J are TRBV9 and TRBJ2-7, with D possibly matching TRBD2 (5 bases). CDR1 is SGDLS and CDR2 is YYNGEE in the germline V gene. The ends were cut back, 4 bases at V and 2 bases at J, with 19 bases in the middle. The CDR3 runs to 16 residues. The CDR3 coding sequence is TGTGCCAGCAGCCCCCGCACGGCTGCCGGGGCCTACGAGCAGTACTTC. Translation: CASSPRTAAGAYEQYF.

The chain has TRBV11-2 and TRBJ2-1; D gene ambiguous. The CDR3 spans 15 residues. The V end lost 5 bases, the J end lost 4 bases, and 15 bases lay between the germline ends. In germline, CDR1 is SGHAT, CDR2 FQNNGV. In DNA form, the CDR3 reads TGTGCCAGCAGCCAAATACGCGGCGGATACAATGAGCAGTTCTTC. Translating gives CASSQIRGGYNEQFF. Using reference TRBV11-2 and TRBJ2-1 for the parts outside the CDR3, the full variable domain is EAGVAQSPRYKIIEKRQSVAFWCNPISGHATLYWYQQILGQGPKLLIQFQNNGVVDDSQLPKDRFSAERLKGVDSTLKIQPAKLEDSAVYLCASSQIRGGYNEQFFGPGTRLTVL.

This clone was recorded a few times. The rearrangement joins TRBV6-5 to TRBJ1-5; D ambiguous. Germline V gene data show CDR1 as MNHEY and CDR2 as SVGAGI. The CDR3 is 12 residues long. V lost 8 bases and J 9 bases, leaving 14 bases between the germline ends. CDR3 in amino acids: CASGQTVVPQHF. DNA of the CDR3: TGTGCCAGCGGCCAAACAGTTGTGCCCCAGCATTTT.

This chain uses TRBV11-1 with TRBJ2-7, with TRBD2 matching 9 bases. The CDR3 sequence is 14 residues long. J gave up 6 bases and V 3 bases, and 6 bases lay outside the gene matches. The germline V gene has CDR1 SGHAT and CDR2 FQDESV (reference sequence). The CDR3 DNA reads as TGTGCCAGCAGCTTGGCGGGGGGGGCCCTCGAGCAGTACTTC. It is translated as CASSLAGGALEQYF.

The CDR3 region is CASSSLTTARLHTDTQYF. The CDR3 nucleotides read TGTGCCAGCAGCTCGCTTACTACTGCCCGGCTACACACAGATACGCAGTATTTT. The chain links TRBV7-2 to TRBJ2-3; D gene unclear. The CDR3 covers 18 residues. Trimming stripped 4 bases from V and 2 bases from J, with 22 bases between. In germline, CDR1 is SGHTA, CDR2 FQGNSA.

This chain joins TRBV11-3 and TRBJ2-7; 9 bases are shared with TRBD2. V lost 2 bases, J lost 7 bases, and 3 bases stayed unmatched. Germline assignment: CDR1 SGHNT and CDR2 YENEEA. The CDR3 covers 13 residues. CDR3 protein: CASSLRLAGEQYF. DNA for the CDR3: TGTGCCAGCAGCTTAAGGCTAGCGGGGGAGCAGTACTTC.

CDR3 amino acids: CSYLGVTYEQYF. The CDR3 coding sequence is TGCAGCTACTTGGGGGTAACCTACGAGCAGTACTTC. V and J are TRBV29-1 and TRBJ2-7; either TRBD1 or TRBD2 may supply D (5 bases each). Germline assignment: CDR1 SQVTM and CDR2 ANQGSEA. Trimming took 8 bases from V and 2 from J, leaving 13 bases between them. CDR3 length: 12 amino acids.

The genes are TRBV2 and TRBJ2-1; TRBD2 aligns across 7 bases. V gave up 3 bases and J gave up 5 bases; unmatched junction bases: 7. The CDR3 consists of 15 residues. Germline CDR1 SNHLY, CDR2 FYNNEI. Written as DNA, the CDR3 is TGTGCCAGCAGTGAGAGCGGGATAGGTAACAATGAGCAGTTCTTC. Its protein product is CASSESGIGNNEQFF.

V is TRBV11-2 and J is TRBJ1-5; D is ambiguous. The CDR3 runs to 15 residues. Per germline, CDR1 SGHAT and CDR2 FQNNGV. Between the trimmed V and J ends, which lost 0 bases and 7 bases, there was a span of 13 bases. The CDR3 DNA sequence: TGTGCCAGCAGCTTAGATGGGCAGGTACGGCAGCCCCAGCATTTT. Its protein product is CASSLDGQVRQPQHF.

The chain combines TRBV7-9 with TRBJ2-2, with D perhaps matching TRBD1 (7 bases). V lost 4 bases and J lost 6, with 9 bases in between. CDR3 length equals 13 residues. The V gene's germline CDR1 is SEHNR and CDR2 FQNEAQ (reference sequence). CDR3 nucleotide sequence: TGTGCCAGCAGCTCCAGGGGGGCCGGGGAGCTGTTTTTT. It codes for CASSSRGAGELFF.

The chain couples TRBV7-3 to TRBJ2-7; the D is unclear. Germline loops: CDR1 SGHTA, CDR2 FQGTGA. Trimming pared 5 bases from V and 7 bases from J, leaving 15 bases between. The CDR3 consists of 13 residues. CDR3 DNA sequence: TGTGCCAGCAGCGCCGGCCCTCCCGGGGAGCAGTACTTC. Translating gives CASSAGPPGEQYF.

CDR3 protein: CSVLRTGRSEKLFF. The CDR3, as DNA: TGCAGCGTTCTTCGGACAGGGAGGAGTGAAAAACTGTTTTTT. This chain links TRBV29-1 with TRBJ1-4; 8 positions agree with TRBD1. CDR1 is SQVTM, CDR2 ANQGSEA, per germline. There are 14 residues in the CDR3. The V segment lost 5 bases and the J segment 7 bases; nucleotides outside the gene matches: 9.

The rearrangement joins TRBV5-1 to TRBJ2-2; D is uncertain. The germline CDR1 and CDR2 sequences are SGHRS and YFSETQ. The V end was cut by 4 bases, the J end by 0 bases, with 13 bases between. This CDR3 contains 16 residues. CDR3 amino acids: CASSRTQPTNTGELFF. The CDR3 bases are TGCGCCAGCAGCCGTACACAGCCTACGAACACCGGGGAGCTGTTTTTT.

This sequence joins TRBV4-1 and TRBJ1-2; D is unresolved. The CDR3 consists of 18 residues. Trimming shortened V by 1 base and J by 0 bases, and 18 bases separated the two germline ends. Germline V gives CDR1 MGHRA, CDR2 YSYEKL. CDR3 in DNA: TGCGCCAGCAGCCAAGGGGTCGAGGGCCGTACAACTAACTATGGCTACACCTTC. Translated: CASSQGVEGRTTNYGYTF.

This clone is a singleton in its sample. The J gene is TRBJ2-6, the V gene TRBV28; D is possibly TRBD1 (6 bases). The CDR3 spans 16 residues. Germline V gene sequence: CDR1 MDHEN, CDR2 SYDVKM. V was cut by 6 bases and J by 4 bases, with 16 bases left in between. The CDR3 DNA is TGTGCCAGCAGATATTCAGGGGATCCCGGGGCCAACGTCCTGACTTTC. It yields the protein CASRYSGDPGANVLTF.

V gene TRBV30 combines with J gene TRBJ2-1; TRBD2 agrees at 10 bases. Germline values: CDR1 GTSNPN, CDR2 SVGIG (reference sequence). The CDR3 runs 14 residues. V was pared by 8 bases and J by 1 base, with 5 bases of the junction left unmatched. CDR3 in DNA: TGTGCCAGACGGACTAGCGGATCCTACAATGAGCAGTTCTTC. This sequence encodes CARRTSGSYNEQFF.

This chain links TRBV30 with TRBJ2-7; D uncertain. Germline CDR1 reads GTSNPN; CDR2 reads SVGIG (reference sequence). The CDR3 sequence is 14 residues long. The V end was cut by 0 bases, the J end by 6 bases, with 15 bases between. This chain's CDR3 is CAWSVNVRGAEQYF. The CDR3, as DNA: TGTGCCTGGAGTGTCAATGTCAGAGGCGCCGAGCAGTACTTC.

As DNA, the CDR3 is TGTGCCAGCAGCGAATCGGGACAGACTAACTATGGCTACACCTTC. It encodes CASSESGQTNYGYTF. The gene calls are TRBV4-2 and TRBJ1-2; 7 nucleotides agree with TRBD1. With V trimmed by 5 bases and J by 0 bases, 6 bases remained unmatched. This CDR3 is 15 amino acids long. Germline CDR1 LGHNA, CDR2 YNFKEQ.

The chain links TRBV7-2 to TRBJ2-2, with 7 nucleotides matching TRBD2. The V gene's germline CDR1 is SGHTA and CDR2 FQGNSA. The length of the CDR3 is 16 residues. Trimming took 5 bases from V and 0 from J; bases not matched to a gene: 6. The chain's CDR3 is CASSLLASTNTGELFF. Here the CDR3 DNA reads TGTGCCAGCAGCCTACTAGCGTCTACGAACACCGGGGAGCTGTTTTTT.

This chain connects TRBV5-1 to TRBJ1-1, with 7 positions matching TRBD1. Germline V gene lookup returns CDR1 SGHRS and CDR2 YFSETQ. There are 15 residues in the CDR3. With V trimmed by 5 bases and J by 4 bases, 11 bases remained unmatched. CDR3 in amino acids: CASRYAGGSSTEAFF. CDR3 coding DNA: TGCGCCAGCAGGTACGCAGGGGGTAGTAGCACTGAAGCTTTCTTT.

The chain joins TRBV15 to TRBJ2-1, with TRBD2 matching over 7 bases. Looked up from germline, CDR1 is LNHNV and CDR2 is YYDKDF (reference sequence). With V trimmed by 1 base and J by 9 bases, 12 bases remained unmatched. The CDR3 covers 16 residues. This chain's CDR3 is CATSRGSTREWSEQFF. The CDR3 bases are TGTGCCACCAGCAGAGGTAGCACGCGGGAGTGGAGTGAGCAGTTCTTC.

This clone occurred once. This rearrangement joins TRBV10-1 to TRBJ2-1; 7 nucleotides agree with TRBD2. Losses at the gene ends were 2 bases for V and 4 bases for J; bases not matched to a gene: 2. The CDR3 is made up of 14 amino acids. Germline values: CDR1 WNHNN, CDR2 SYGVQD (reference sequence). The DNA for the CDR3 is TGCGCCAGCAGTGAGGGGACTACTTACAATGAGCAGTTCTTC. It translates to CASSEGTTYNEQFF.

This chain links TRBV28 with TRBJ2-7, with 9 bases aligning to TRBD1. From germline, CDR1 is MDHEN and CDR2 SYDVKM. There are 13 residues in the CDR3. Unmatched junction bases numbered 2, after V lost 5 bases and J lost 3 bases. The CDR3 here is CASSGTGLYEQYF. CDR3 in DNA: TGTGCCAGCAGTGGGACAGGGCTCTACGAGCAGTACTTC. The full variable domain, completed using reference TRBV28 and TRBJ2-7, is DVKVTQSSRYLVKRTGEKVFLECVQDMDHENMFWYRQDPGLGLRLIYFSYDVKMKEKGDIPEGYSVSREKKERFSLILESASTNQTSMYLCASSGTGLYEQYFGPGTRLTVT.

V and J are TRBV5-5 and TRBJ1-1; D remains unclear. Trimming stripped 0 bases from V and 12 bases from J, with 15 bases between. The germline V gene has CDR1 SGHKS and CDR2 YYEKEE (reference sequence). CDR3 length: 13 residues. The CDR3 nucleotides read TGTGCCAGCAGCTTGGCCATCAGGCTGTCTACTTTCTTT. It codes for CASSLAIRLSTFF. The variable domain in full, completed from reference TRBV5-5 and TRBJ1-1, reads DAGVTQSPTHLIKTRGQQVTLRCSPISGHKSVSWYQQVLGQGPQFIFQYYEKEERGRGNFPDRFSARQFPNYSSELNVNALLLGDSALYLCASSLAIRLSTFFGQGTRLTVV.

The CDR3 DNA reads as TGTGCCAGCAGCGTAGAGGGACCCCGGGCGAGTGAGCAGTTCTTC. As protein: CASSVEGPRASEQFF. V is TRBV9 and J is TRBJ2-1; either TRBD1 or TRBD2 may fit D (5 bases each). The germline gives CDR1 SGDLS, CDR2 YYNGEE. This CDR3 has 15 amino acids. V lost 0 bases, J lost 9 bases, and 16 bases lay in between.

J is TRBJ2-3 and V is TRBV11-3; D is ambiguous. Germline V gene lookup returns CDR1 SGHNT and CDR2 YENEEA. The CDR3 runs 14 residues. Trimming cost V 4 bases and J 8 bases, with 16 bases left between them. The chain's CDR3 is CASSSSRAPRTQYF. The CDR3 nucleotides are TGTGCCAGCAGCTCAAGTAGGGCACCGCGTACGCAGTATTTT.

This clone is a singleton in its sample. Germline is not matched at one junction end, which may reflect a read error. CDR3 amino acids: CASSLITGTPAGTTIYF. The CDR3 DNA reads as TGTGCCAGCAGCCTTATAACAGGGACCCCCGCCGGAACCACCATATATTTT. The chain links TRBV28 to TRBJ1-3, with TRBD1 as a possible D gene (6 bases). Germline V gene sequence: CDR1 MDHEN, CDR2 SYDVKM. The CDR3 length is 17 residues.

This chain uses TRBV5-1 with TRBJ2-3; the D gene is possibly TRBD1 (5 bases). Germline lookup yields CDR1 SGHRS and CDR2 YFSETQ. This CDR3 contains 15 residues. V was shortened by 4 bases and J by 2 bases, with 14 bases between the two germline ends. CDR3 residues: CASSRKGFITDTQYF. CDR3 sequence (DNA): TGCGCCAGCAGCAGGAAGGGGTTTATCACAGATACGCAGTATTTT.